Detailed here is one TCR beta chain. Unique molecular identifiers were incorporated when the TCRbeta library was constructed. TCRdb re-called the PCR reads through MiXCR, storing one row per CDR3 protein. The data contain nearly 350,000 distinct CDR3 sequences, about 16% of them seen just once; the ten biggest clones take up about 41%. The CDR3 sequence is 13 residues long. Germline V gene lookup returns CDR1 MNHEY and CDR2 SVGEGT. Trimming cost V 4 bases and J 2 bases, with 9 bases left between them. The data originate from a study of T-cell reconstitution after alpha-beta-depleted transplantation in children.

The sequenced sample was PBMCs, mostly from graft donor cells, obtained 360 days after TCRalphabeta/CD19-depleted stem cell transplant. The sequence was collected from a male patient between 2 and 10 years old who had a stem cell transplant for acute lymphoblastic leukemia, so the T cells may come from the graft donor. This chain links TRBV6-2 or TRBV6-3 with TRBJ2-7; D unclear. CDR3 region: CASSSGSPYEQYF. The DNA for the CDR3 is TGTGCCAGCAGTTCGGGCAGTCCCTACGAGCAGTACTTC.